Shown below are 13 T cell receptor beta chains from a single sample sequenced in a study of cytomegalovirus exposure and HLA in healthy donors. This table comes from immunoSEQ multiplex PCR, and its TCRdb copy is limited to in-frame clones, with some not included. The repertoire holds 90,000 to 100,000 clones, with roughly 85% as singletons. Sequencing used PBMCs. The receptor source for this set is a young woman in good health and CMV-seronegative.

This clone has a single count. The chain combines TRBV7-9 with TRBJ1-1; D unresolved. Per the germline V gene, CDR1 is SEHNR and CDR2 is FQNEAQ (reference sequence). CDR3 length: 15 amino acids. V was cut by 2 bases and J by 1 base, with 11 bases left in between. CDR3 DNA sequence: TGTGCCAGCAGCTTATCGAATTCAGGGAACACTGAAGCTTTCTTT. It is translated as CASSLSNSGNTEAFF. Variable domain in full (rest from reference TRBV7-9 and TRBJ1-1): DTGVSQNPRHKITKRGQNVTFRCDPISEHNRLYWYRQTLGQGPEFLTYFQNEAQLEKSRLLSDRFSAERPKGSFSTLEIQRTEQGDSAMYLCASSLSNSGNTEAFFGQGTRLTVV.

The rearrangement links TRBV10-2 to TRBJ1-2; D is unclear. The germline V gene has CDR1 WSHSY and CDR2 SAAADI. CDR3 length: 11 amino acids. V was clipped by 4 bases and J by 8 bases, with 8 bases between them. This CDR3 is CASSGAGGYTF. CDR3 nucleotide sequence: TGCGCCAGCAGTGGGGCGGGAGGCTACACCTTC.

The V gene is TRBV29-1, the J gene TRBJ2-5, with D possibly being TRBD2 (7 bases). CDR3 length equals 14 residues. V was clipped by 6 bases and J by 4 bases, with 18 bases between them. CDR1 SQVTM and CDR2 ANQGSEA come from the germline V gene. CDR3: CSVSFGGAGETQYF. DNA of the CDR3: TGCAGCGTGTCCTTTGGGGGGGCGGGAGAGACCCAGTACTTC.

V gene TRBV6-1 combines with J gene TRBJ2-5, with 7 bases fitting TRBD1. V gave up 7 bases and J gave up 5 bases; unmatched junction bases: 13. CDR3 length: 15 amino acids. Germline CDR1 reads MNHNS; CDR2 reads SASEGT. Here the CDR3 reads CASNQGGALRETQYF. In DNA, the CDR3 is TGTGCCAGCAATCAAGGGGGCGCGTTGAGGGAGACCCAGTACTTC.

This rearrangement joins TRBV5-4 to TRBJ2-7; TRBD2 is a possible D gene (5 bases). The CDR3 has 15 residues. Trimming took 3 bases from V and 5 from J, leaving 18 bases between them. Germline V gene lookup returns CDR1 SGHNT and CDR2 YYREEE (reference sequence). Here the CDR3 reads CASSYTGMFLNEQYF. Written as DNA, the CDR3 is TGTGCCAGCAGCTATACCGGGATGTTCTTGAACGAGCAGTACTTC.

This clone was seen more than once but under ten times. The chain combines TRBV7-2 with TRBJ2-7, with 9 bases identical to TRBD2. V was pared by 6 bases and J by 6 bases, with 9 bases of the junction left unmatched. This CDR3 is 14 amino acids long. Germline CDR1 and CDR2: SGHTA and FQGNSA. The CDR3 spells CASSQLAGASEQYF. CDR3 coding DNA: TGTGCCAGCAGTCAGTTAGCGGGAGCTAGCGAGCAGTACTTC.

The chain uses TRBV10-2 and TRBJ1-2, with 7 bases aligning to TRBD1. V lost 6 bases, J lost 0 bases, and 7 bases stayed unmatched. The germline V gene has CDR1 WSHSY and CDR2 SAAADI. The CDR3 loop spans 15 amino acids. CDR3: CASSLRQGANYGYTF. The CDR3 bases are TGCGCCAGCAGCCTTCGGCAGGGGGCTAACTATGGCTACACCTTC.

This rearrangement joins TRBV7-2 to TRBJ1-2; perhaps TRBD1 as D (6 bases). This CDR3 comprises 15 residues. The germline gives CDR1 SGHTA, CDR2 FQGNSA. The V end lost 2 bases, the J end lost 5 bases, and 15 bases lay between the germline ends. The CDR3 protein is CASSLRTAGGYGYTF. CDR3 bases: TGTGCCAGCAGCTTACGGACAGCAGGAGGATATGGCTACACCTTC.

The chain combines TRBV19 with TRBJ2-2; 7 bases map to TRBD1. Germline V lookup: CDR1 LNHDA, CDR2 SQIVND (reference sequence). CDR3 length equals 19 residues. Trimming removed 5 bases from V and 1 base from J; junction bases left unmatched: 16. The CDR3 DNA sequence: TGTGCCAGTAGTTTCGGACCTCTAAAGAGGGGGCAGAACACCGGGGAGCTGTTTTTT. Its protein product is CASSFGPLKRGQNTGELFF.

CDR3 loop: CSVMTENIQYF. The CDR3 bases are TGCAGTGTCATGACAGAAAACATTCAGTACTTC. This chain joins TRBV20-1 and TRBJ2-4; the D gene is possibly TRBD1 (5 bases). Trimming took off 7 bases at V and 5 bases at J, with 9 bases between the two ends. There are 11 residues in the CDR3. Germline assignment: CDR1 DFQATT and CDR2 SNEGSKA (reference sequence).

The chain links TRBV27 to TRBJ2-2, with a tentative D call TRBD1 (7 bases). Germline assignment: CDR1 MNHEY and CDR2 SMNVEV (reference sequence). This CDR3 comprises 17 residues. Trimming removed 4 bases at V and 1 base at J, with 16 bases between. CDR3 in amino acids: CASSSIPRGENTGELFF. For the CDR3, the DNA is TGTGCCAGCAGTTCTATCCCCAGGGGGGAGAACACCGGGGAGCTGTTTTTT.

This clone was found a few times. In DNA, the CDR3 is TGTGCCAGCACCGACCGTGGAGGGGTAAGCGAGCAGTACTTC. Translated: CASTDRGGVSEQYF. J is TRBJ2-7 and V is TRBV6-5; TRBD2 is a possible D gene (6 bases). V was shortened by 7 bases and J by 6 bases, with 19 bases between the two germline ends. The CDR3 loop spans 14 amino acids. Germline CDR1 is MNHEY and CDR2 is SVGAGI.

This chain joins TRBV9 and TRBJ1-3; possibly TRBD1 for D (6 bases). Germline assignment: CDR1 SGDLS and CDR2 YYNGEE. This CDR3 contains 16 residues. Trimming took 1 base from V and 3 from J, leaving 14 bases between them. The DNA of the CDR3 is TGTGCCAGCAGCGTACTGTCAGGGGAGTTTGGAAACACCATATATTTT. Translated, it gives CASSVLSGEFGNTIYF.